Included here is one T cell receptor beta chain sequence, with context. Antigen specificity is unknown. Its ends do not fully match the called genes, so a read error is possible. The source of the sample is a study of T-cell reconstitution after alpha-beta-depleted transplantation in children. General study results and limits: Most T-cell counts and diversity one year after the transplant came from T cells that were newly produced.

The germline gives CDR1 DFQATT, CDR2 SNEGSKA (reference sequence). The CDR3 sequence is 10 residues long. Library preparation (for TCRbeta) was performed with unique molecular identifiers. TCRdb used MiXCR to reprocess the PCR reads, holding one entry per CDR3 protein. This sample has a few hundred thousand distinct CDR3 sequences, with approximately 20% found just once. The sequencing used PBMCs, mostly from graft donor cells, collected 180 days after TCRalphabeta/CD19-depleted stem cell transplant. The genes are TRBV20-1 and TRBJ2-7; D is undetermined. This TCR was sampled from a male patient younger than 18 who had a stem cell transplant for acute lymphoblastic leukemia, so the T cells may come from the graft donor. The CDR3 loop reads CSATDHAVHF. In nucleotides, the CDR3 is TGCAGTGCTACAGACCATGCGGTGCACTTC.